This is a list of T cell receptor beta chains from one sample in a study of breast tumors, draining lymph nodes, adjacent tissues. TCRdb reprocessed the multiplex PCR reads with MiXCR, giving one entry per CDR3 protein. The table has around 150,000 distinct CDR3 sequences, approximately 29% seen once; the top ten hold roughly 2.2%. The sequenced material came from axillary lymph node tissue. All receptors come from a female donor with breast cancer. Some clones in this sample may be carry-over from other donors' samples. CDR3s include the opening cysteine and the closing phenylalanine or tryptophan. The D gene is left open where the match is weak. The listing skips clone size in some rows; elsewhere it reads once, few, many or a size class.

>TRBJ2-5|many|TRBV3-1|TRBD1
CASSLRDRLQETQYF
TGTGCCAGCAGCCTCCGGGACAGGTTACAAGAGACCCAGTACTTC
>TRBJ1-5|-|TRBV4-1|-
CASSQFGGIQPQHF
TGCGCCAGCAGCCAATTCGGGGGCATTCAGCCCCAGCATTTT
>TRBJ1-3|many|TRBV12-3/TRBV12-4|TRBD1
CASRPVGTGGINTIYF
TGTGCCAGCAGGCCTGTCGGGACAGGGGGCATAAACACCATATATTTT
>TRBJ1-6|many|TRBV27|TRBD1
CATGDRGVTNSPLHF
TGTGCCACCGGCGACAGGGGCGTAACAAATTCACCCCTCCACTTT
>TRBJ1-2|many|TRBV5-1|-
CASSLVGGDGYTF
TGCGCCAGCAGCTTGGTGGGAGGGGATGGCTACACCTTC
>TRBJ2-3|once|TRBV9|TRBD1
CASSHRGQGADTQYF
TGTGCCAGCAGCCACCGAGGACAGGGGGCAGATACGCAGTATTTT
>TRBJ2-2|many|TRBV7-3|TRBD2
CASSSGLAGGTGELFF
TGTGCCAGCAGCTCGGGACTAGCGGGGGGCACCGGGGAGCTGTTTTTT
>TRBJ2-2|few|TRBV18|-
CASSPLRRENTGELFF
TGTGCCAGCTCACCACTCCGGAGGGAGAACACCGGGGAGCTGTTTTTT
>TRBJ2-3|many|TRBV19|TRBD2
CASQERGRTDTQYF
TGTGCCAGCCAAGAGCGGGGGCGCACAGATACGCAGTATTTT
>TRBJ1-2|many|TRBV6-6|TRBD1
CASSYSGQELYGYTF
TGTGCCAGCAGTTACTCGGGACAGGAGCTTTATGGCTACACCTTC
>TRBJ1-6|-|TRBV5-1|TRBD1
CASSSGTGIKDNSPLHF
TGCGCCAGCAGCTCCGGGACAGGGATTAAAGATAATTCACCCCTCCACTTT
>TRBJ2-5|many|TRBV28|-
CASRRGVWETQYF
TGTGCCAGCAGACGAGGGGTTTGGGAGACCCAGTACTTC
>TRBJ2-5|-|TRBV7-3|-
CASSSRGETQYF
TGTGCCAGCAGCTCTCGTGGGGAGACCCAGTACTTC
>TRBJ1-5|many|TRBV2|-
CASRLEANQPQHF
TGTGCCAGCCGTTTGGAAGCAAATCAGCCCCAGCATTTT
>TRBJ1-5|many|TRBV2|-
CASSAGRGFQPQHF
TGTGCCAGCAGTGCGGGGAGGGGTTTTCAGCCCCAGCATTTT
>TRBJ2-7|many|TRBV18|-
CASRASYEQYF
TGTGCCAGCAGGGCCTCCTACGAGCAGTACTTC
>TRBJ1-6|many|TRBV9|-
CASSPSSRSNSPLHF
TGTGCCAGCAGCCCGTCGTCTCGGTCTAATTCACCCCTCCACTTT
>TRBJ1-3|-|TRBV18|-
CASSPFRGGSSGSTIYF
TGTGCCAGCTCACCATTTCGAGGCGGAAGCTCTGGAAGCACCATATATTTT
>TRBJ2-4|many|TRBV6-6|-
CASSDILAKNIQYF
TGTGCCAGCAGTGACATCCTGGCCAAAAACATTCAGTACTTC
>TRBJ2-1|many|TRBV7-3|TRBD1
CASSLGGQGAYNEQFF
TGTGCCAGCAGCTTAGGGGGACAGGGGGCCTACAATGAGCAGTTCTTC
>TRBJ1-5|many|TRBV6-6|-
CASSHFWSIGRQPQHF
TGTGCCAGCAGTCACTTTTGGTCAATCGGTCGTCAGCCCCAGCATTTT
>TRBJ2-2|many|TRBV7-3|TRBD2
CASSLTAGGPPGELFF
TGTGCCAGCAGCTTAACAGCGGGGGGGCCGCCGGGGGAGCTGTTTTTT
>TRBJ2-1|many|TRBV10-1|-
CASSESAGADEQFF
TGCGCCAGCAGTGAGTCGGCAGGGGCCGATGAGCAGTTCTTC